A single sample gave rise to the 15 T cell receptor beta chains below, sequenced in a study of cytomegalovirus exposure and HLA in healthy donors. This PCR relied on a set of 60 Vbeta primers and 13 Jbeta primers. Profiling relied on immunoSEQ multiplex PCR, and the TCRdb table lists in-frame clones only, not all of them. In the table there are about 130,000 clones, 80% of which are singletons. Sequencing was carried out using PBMCs. The receptors come from a man aged 25-40 years in good health.

CDR3 DNA sequence: TGTGCCAGCAGCCAATTCGTCAATTCACCCCTCCACTTT. Residues: CASSQFVNSPLHF. The chain uses TRBV14 and TRBJ1-6; unclear D gene. Germline CDR1 is SGHDN and CDR2 is FVKESK. The CDR3 consists of 13 residues. The V gene lost 2 bases and the J gene lost 7 bases, with 6 bases spanning the gap.

The J gene is TRBJ2-1, the V gene TRBV4-1, with 11 bases that match TRBD2. The ends lost 1 base at V and 1 base at J; junction bases unmatched: 3. The germline gives CDR1 MGHRA, CDR2 YSYEKL. CDR3 length equals 17 residues. In DNA, the CDR3 is TGCGCCAGCAGCCAAGCCGGGACTAGCGGTTCCTACAATGAGCAGTTCTTC. Amino acid sequence: CASSQAGTSGSYNEQFF.

This clone occurred a few times. The chain carries TRBV28 and TRBJ2-5, with 9 bases aligning to TRBD2. CDR1 and CDR2 (germline): MDHEN, SYDVKM. This CDR3 spans 15 amino acids. The junction had 6 bases not matched to a gene; V was cut back by 0 bases and J by 7 bases. CDR3 DNA sequence: TGTGCCAGCAGTTTATGGACTAGCGGTGCGAGGACCCAGTACTTC. Translation gives CASSLWTSGARTQYF.

This chain joins TRBV29-1 and TRBJ2-1, with TRBD1 matching over 9 bases. Germline V gene sequence: CDR1 SQVTM, CDR2 ANQGSEA. The CDR3 covers 14 residues. With V trimmed by 3 bases and J by 3 bases, 3 bases remained unmatched. The CDR3 spells CSVDPGQGYNEQFF. In DNA form, the CDR3 reads TGCAGCGTTGATCCGGGACAGGGCTACAATGAGCAGTTCTTC.

In regard to this clone: Other DNA sequences from this sample encode an identical CDR3 as well. This rearrangement joins TRBV9 to TRBJ2-1, with D possibly TRBD1 on 8 matching bases. The CDR3 is made up of 15 amino acids. V lost 4 bases, J lost 7 bases, and 18 bases lay in between. The germline gives CDR1 SGDLS, CDR2 YYNGEE. This CDR3 is CASSPRTGRGNEQFF. The CDR3 DNA reads TGTGCCAGCAGCCCTCGGACAGGGAGGGGAAATGAGCAGTTCTTC.

This rearrangement joins TRBV19 to TRBJ1-4; no clear D. The CDR3 spans 13 residues. Looked up from germline, CDR1 is LNHDA and CDR2 is SQIVND (reference sequence). V lost 8 bases and J lost 8, with 15 bases in between. DNA for the CDR3: TGTGCCAGTCGTAGGATGTTCGGGGAAAAACTGTTTTTT. It specifies CASRRMFGEKLFF.

The chain has TRBV9 and TRBJ2-2, with 12 bases fitting TRBD2. The J segment lost 3 bases and the V segment lost 0 bases, leaving 3 bases of the junction unmatched. The CDR3 sequence is 17 residues long. CDR1 and CDR2 (germline): SGDLS, YYNGEE. In nucleotides, the CDR3 is TGTGCCAGCAGCGTAGATGGGACTAGCGGGCACACCGGGGAGCTGTTTTTT. It codes for CASSVDGTSGHTGELFF.

The V call is TRBV4-1, the J call TRBJ2-4, with 8 bases that match TRBD1. The CDR3 runs to 18 residues. CDR1 is MGHRA, CDR2 YSYEKL, per germline. The trim removed 2 bases at V and 0 bases at J, leaving 9 bases unmatched. CDR3 DNA: TGCGCCAGCAGCCAACCGACGACAGGGGCCCTAGCCAAAAACATTCAGTACTTC. Its protein product is CASSQPTTGALAKNIQYF.

This chain joins TRBV7-9 and TRBJ2-7, with 7 bases that match TRBD2. The ends lost 0 bases at V and 7 bases at J; junction bases unmatched: 15. The CDR3 covers 17 residues. CDR1 is SEHNR, CDR2 FQNEAQ, per germline (reference sequence). As DNA, the CDR3 is TGTGCCAGCAGCTTAGCGCTGGTTGAGTTGGGGGAGGGAGAGCAGTACTTC. Its protein is CASSLALVELGEGEQYF.

V usage is TRBV28 and J usage is TRBJ1-6; tentatively, D is TRBD1 (5 bases). Germline values: CDR1 MDHEN, CDR2 SYDVKM. The CDR3 has 14 amino acids. V was shortened by 2 bases and J by 7 bases, with 9 bases between the two germline ends. The CDR3 DNA sequence: TGTGCCAGCAGTTTAGCAGGGATGAATTCACCCCTCCACTTT. The encoded protein is CASSLAGMNSPLHF.

The rearrangement links TRBV6-5 to TRBJ2-7, with TRBD2 as a possible D gene (6 bases). Germline CDR1 reads MNHEY; CDR2 reads SVGAGI. With 6 bases removed from V and 0 bases from J, the gap between germline ends came to 9 bases. This CDR3 has 13 amino acids. The CDR3 nucleotides are TGTGCCAGCAGCTTAGCGGACTCCTACGAGCAGTACTTC. It is translated as CASSLADSYEQYF.

The V gene is TRBV6-5, the J gene TRBJ2-1; unclear D gene. The length of the CDR3 is 13 residues. The V end lost 4 bases, the J end lost 8 bases, and 12 bases lay between the germline ends. CDR1 is MNHEY and CDR2 is SVGAGI in the germline V gene. Here the CDR3 DNA reads TGTGCCAGCAGTTCCCTAGTGGCATATGAGCAGTTCTTC. Amino acids: CASSSLVAYEQFF.

Comments on this clone: At one end, the junction sequence differs from germline, possibly due to a read error. The V and J genes are TRBV7-9 and TRBJ2-2, with 10 bases that match TRBD2. This CDR3 is 17 amino acids long. From germline, CDR1 is SEHNR and CDR2 FQNEAQ (reference sequence). This CDR3 is CSSSLLTSGTSAGELFF. The CDR3 DNA reads TGTTCCAGCAGCTTACTGACCTCCGGGACTAGCGCCGGGGAGCTGTTTTTT.

The rearrangement uses TRBV5-6 and TRBJ2-7, with 7 positions matching TRBD1. V was clipped by 2 bases and J by 4 bases; unmatched bases: 9. Germline V gene lookup returns CDR1 SGHDT and CDR2 YYEEEE. The CDR3 totals 15 residues. CDR3 amino acids: CASSFAPGTVYEQYF. CDR3 sequence (DNA): TGTGCCAGCAGCTTTGCTCCCGGGACAGTGTACGAGCAGTACTTC.

This rearrangement joins TRBV4-1 to TRBJ1-1, with TRBD1 matching 7 bases. Germline V gene sequence: CDR1 MGHRA, CDR2 YSYEKL. The length of the CDR3 is 14 residues. The trim removed 1 base at V and 4 bases at J, leaving 3 bases unmatched. CDR3 sequence reads: CASSQGDRVTEAFF. For the CDR3, the DNA is TGCGCCAGCAGCCAAGGGGACAGAGTCACTGAAGCTTTCTTT.